This T cell receptor (beta chain) stems from a study of shared clonotypes between healthy human individuals (dated by TCRdb to the early 2020s). Broadly, across the study: The cohort included three men and a couple of women between 18 and 49 years of age. For each donor, CD4 naive and CD4 memory were each run on three plates, CD8 naive on two plates, and CD8 memory on one plate. To estimate repertoire size and how much clonotype sharing occurs between individuals, the study deeply sequenced the blood TCR repertoires of roughly 5 healthy adults. Different laboratories and diverse techniques were used to prepare libraries and sequence TCR repertoires, to increase sequencing depth and limit assay-specific biases. Each donor's leukapheresis produced roughly between roughly 0.94 and 9.5 billion PBMCs.

TCR CDR3 regions were amplified from genomic DNA by multiplex PCR using the deep immunoSEQ assay. Extracted genomic DNA from each cell subset was spread evenly across all wells of several immunoSEQ 96-well plates, with each plate serving as a replicate. Each replicate PCR for sorted subsets received about 200 ng genomic DNA, equal to tens of thousands of T cell genomes. Purified libraries were quantified with a Qubit 3.0 fluorometer, sized on a Bioanalyzer 2100, and re-quantified with the KAPA Library Quantification kit. Every immunoSEQ 96-well plate was sequenced on a separate single-read 150-cycle Illumina NextSeq 550 flow cell. The original methods were these. The immunoSEQ output contained only junctional sequences without quality scores, so filtering could not match that applied to full-length reads. Sequences were annotated with PyIR, a Python wrapper for IgBLAST v1.9, and V/J genes and CDR3 were assigned using IMGT germline references. Reads with weak V/J assignments (E-value above 1e-6), missing CDR3, stop codons, out-of-frame junctions, or ambiguous translated residues were removed. A V3J clonotype was defined by an identical inferred V gene, J gene, and CDR3 amino acid sequence. Percentage overlap between repertoires was computed as shared unique clonotypes divided by the size of the smaller repertoire. Repertoire richness was assessed with RTK rarefaction, the Chao1 estimator, and Recon v2.1 estimates of unobserved clonotypes. OLGA was used to compute generation probabilities for all TCRbeta clonotypes that the gDNA method yielded from several donors. As stored in TCRdb, this immuneACCESS dataset retains in-frame rearrangements with V and J assigned. A fraction of the clones does not appear; measured against another copy, unresolved V genes explain less than half of the discrepancy, and the remainder lacks a known reason. V and J calls plus clone size are reproduced from that table; the DNA served to infer D and trimming. The sample records roughly 1,500,000 clones, around 98% of which are singletons. The ten largest make up about 0.45% of the sample.

Via the germline V gene (reference sequence), CDR1 is DFQATT and CDR2 SNEGSKA. Relative to germline, V is 6 bases shorter and J is 1 base shorter, with 6 bases between their ends. The CDR3 starts with the cysteine, ends with the phenylalanine, and has 11 residues. Only CDR3 DNA remains: 33 bases, in frame from the first base. The donors were healthy, HIV-negative adults with no recently reported acute infections or vaccinations. Only Caucasian adults living in Nashville, Tennessee, USA were represented among the donors. Magnetic negative selection was used to enrich CD4+ T cells, after which naive cells were positively selected on CD45RA and the negative fraction became the memory subset. Blood was collected by leukapheresis, and PBMCs were isolated by Ficoll-Histopaque density gradient centrifugation and then cryopreserved in liquid nitrogen vapor phase. Analytical flow cytometry was used to check the purity and quantity of every magnetically sorted T cell population. Genomic DNA was isolated from every sorted fraction and measured by UV absorbance on a Nanodrop 2000c.

Findings and caveats that apply to the study as a whole: Sampling was limited to blood, and TCR repertoires in tissue likely differ from TCR repertoires in blood. Based on pairwise subsampling, the degree of clonotype sharing among donors was expected to be affected by sequencing depth. Across a few donors, about 5.2% of naive CD4, approximately 3.5% of naive CD8, under 2.5% of memory CD4, and about 0.4% of memory CD8 clonotypes were shared. Larger estimated clonotype richness was generally found for naive subsets than for memory subsets. Because the study included only a small number of donors, the genetic and exposure-history diversity represented was limited. Higher generation probabilities were observed for clonotypes shared by all four sorted-subset donors than for non-shared clonotypes. Incomplete sequencing was indicated by rarefaction of sorted-subset datasets, despite the large sequencing depth.

On this clone: The target of this receptor is not known. Base qualities are not at hand, and no much larger clone is one base apart.

This receptor was identified in a man aged 25-45 years in good health. The rearranged segments are TRBV20-1 and TRBJ1-1; the D gene cannot be named for sure. Sequenced material: naive CD4+ T cells sorted from blood. The meaning of the sample's cell subset or site label: CD45RA+ positively selected. The DNA sequence is TGCAGTGCCGAACGGAACACTGAAGCTTTCTTT. Its protein is CSAERNTEAFF.